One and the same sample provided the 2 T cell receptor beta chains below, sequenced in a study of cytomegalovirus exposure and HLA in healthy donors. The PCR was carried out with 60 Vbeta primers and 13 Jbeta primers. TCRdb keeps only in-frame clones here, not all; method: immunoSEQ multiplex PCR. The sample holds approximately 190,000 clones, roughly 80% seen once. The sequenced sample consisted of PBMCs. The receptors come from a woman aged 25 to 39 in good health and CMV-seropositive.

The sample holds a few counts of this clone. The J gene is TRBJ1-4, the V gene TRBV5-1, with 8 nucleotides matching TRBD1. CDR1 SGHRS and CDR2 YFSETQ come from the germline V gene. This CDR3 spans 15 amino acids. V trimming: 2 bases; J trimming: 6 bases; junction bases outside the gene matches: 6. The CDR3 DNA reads TGCGCCAGCAGCTTCCGACAGGGGCAGGATGAAAAACTGTTTTTT. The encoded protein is CASSFRQGQDEKLFF.

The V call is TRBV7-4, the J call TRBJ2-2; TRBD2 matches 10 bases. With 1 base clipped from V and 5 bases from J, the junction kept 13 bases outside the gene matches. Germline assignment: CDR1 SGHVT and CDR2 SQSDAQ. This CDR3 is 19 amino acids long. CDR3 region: CASSLVAAGGPIGTGELFF. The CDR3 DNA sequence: TGTGCCAGCAGCTTAGTAGCAGCGGGAGGGCCTATTGGAACCGGGGAGCTGTTTTTT.